This T cell receptor (beta chain) was recovered during a study of a mutant IDH1 vaccine in newly diagnosed glioma. Study background: During weeks 1, 3, 5, 7, 11, 15, 19 and 23, patients received eight vaccinations. Vaccination was launched 4-6 weeks after radiotherapy alone, or with temozolomide cycles. Previous treatment comprised radiotherapy, temozolomide, or both, mostly both. Findings and limits, study-wide: Changes to the top peripheral T cell clonotypes appeared unrelated to pseudoprogression.

Trimming removed 4 bases from V and 5 bases from J, with 12 bases in between. The CDR3 totals 13 residues. Germline values: CDR1 SGHNT, CDR2 YYREEE (reference sequence). The time point is: week 23, last vaccination. In the vaccine, a single dose held 300 ug of the mutant IDH1 20-mer peptide, along with topical imiquimod. The data were produced by immunoSEQ multiplex PCR, yet TCRdb's version contains in-frame clones alone and is incomplete. This table holds approximately 67,000 clones, 84% found once. With respect to this clone: Its antigen is as yet unknown.

The source was PBMCs, collected from a glioma patient whose treatment included an IDH1 peptide vaccine. The sequence was collected from a man aged 18-30 years with glioma. The J gene is TRBJ2-5, the V gene TRBV5-4, with D tentatively TRBD2 (7 bases). In DNA, the CDR3 is TGTGCCAGCAGCAGGGGGGGGAGGGAGACCCAGTACTTC. This gives the protein CASSRGGRETQYF. The full variable domain, with the rest looked up from reference TRBV5-4 and TRBJ2-5, is ETGVTQSPTHLIKTRGQQVTLRCSSQSGHNTVSWYQQALGQGPQFIFQYYREEENGRGNFPPRFSGLQFPNYSSELNVNALELDDSALYLCASSRGGRETQYFGPGTRLLVL.